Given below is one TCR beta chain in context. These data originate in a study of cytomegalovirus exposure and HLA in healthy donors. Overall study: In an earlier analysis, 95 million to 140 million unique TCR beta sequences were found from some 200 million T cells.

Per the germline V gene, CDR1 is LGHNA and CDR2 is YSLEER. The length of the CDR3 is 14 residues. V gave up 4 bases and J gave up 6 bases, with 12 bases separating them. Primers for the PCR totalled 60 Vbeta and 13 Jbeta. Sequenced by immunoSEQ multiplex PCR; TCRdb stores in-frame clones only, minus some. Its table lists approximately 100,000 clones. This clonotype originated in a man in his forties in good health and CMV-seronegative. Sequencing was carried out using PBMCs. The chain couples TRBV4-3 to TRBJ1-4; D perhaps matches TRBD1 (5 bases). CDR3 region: CASSPTGDDEKLFF. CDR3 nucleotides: TGCGCCAGCAGCCCAACAGGCGATGATGAAAAACTGTTTTTT.